The present entry profiles one TCR beta chain with its context. This sample was taken from a study of shared clonotypes between healthy human individuals. Terminally differentiated effector memory CD45RA+ cells were excluded by CCR7 positive selection of CD45RO-negative cells. The ends were cut back, 1 base at V and 7 bases at J, with 17 bases in the middle. Germline CDR1 SGDLS, CDR2 YYNGEE. The CDR3 has 16 residues. Clones were read by immunoSEQ multiplex PCR, and TCRdb kept only the in-frame ones, dropping some. The table records roughly 2,000,000 clones, over 85% of them present only once. The J gene is TRBJ2-2, the V gene TRBV9, with D possibly being TRBD1 (5 bases). The sequenced sample was naive CD8+ T cells sorted from blood. The sequence came from a man younger than 30 in good health. In DNA form, the CDR3 reads TGTGCCAGCAGCGTACCCCAGGGCATAGGTGACGGGGAGCTGTTTTTT. Encoded protein: CASSVPQGIGDGELFF.